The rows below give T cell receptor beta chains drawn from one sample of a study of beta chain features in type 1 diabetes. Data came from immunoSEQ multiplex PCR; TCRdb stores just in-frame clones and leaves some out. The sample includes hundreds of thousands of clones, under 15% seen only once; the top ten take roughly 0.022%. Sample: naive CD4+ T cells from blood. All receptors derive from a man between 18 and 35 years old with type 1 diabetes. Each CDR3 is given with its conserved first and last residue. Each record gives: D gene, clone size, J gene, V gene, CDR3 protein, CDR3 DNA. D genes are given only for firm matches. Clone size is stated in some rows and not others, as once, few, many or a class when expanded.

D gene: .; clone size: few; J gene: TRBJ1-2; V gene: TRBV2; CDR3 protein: CASSPKTANYGYTF; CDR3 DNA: TGTGCCAGCAGTCCTAAGACAGCCAACTATGGCTACACCTTC
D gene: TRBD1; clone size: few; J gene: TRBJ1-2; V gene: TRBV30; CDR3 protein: CAWNLDRGNYGYTF; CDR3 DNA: TGTGCCTGGAACTTGGACAGGGGAAACTATGGCTACACCTTC
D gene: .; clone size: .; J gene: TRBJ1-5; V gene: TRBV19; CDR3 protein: CASSIEDRGNQPQHF; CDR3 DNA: TGTGCCAGTAGTATAGAGGACCGAGGAAATCAGCCCCAGCATTTT
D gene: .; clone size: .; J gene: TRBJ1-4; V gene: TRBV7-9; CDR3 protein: CASSRDAGVTNEKLFF; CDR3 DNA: TGTGCCAGCAGCCGGGACGCTGGGGTAACTAATGAAAAACTGTTTTTT
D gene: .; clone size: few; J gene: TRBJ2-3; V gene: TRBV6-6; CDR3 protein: CASSYNRDTSTDTQYF; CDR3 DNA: TGTGCCAGCAGTTATAACAGGGATACTAGCACAGATACGCAGTATTTT
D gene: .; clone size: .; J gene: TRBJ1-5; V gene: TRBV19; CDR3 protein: CATQGWPDVNQPQHF; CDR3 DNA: TGTGCCACCCAAGGGTGGCCAGATGTAAATCAGCCCCAGCATTTT
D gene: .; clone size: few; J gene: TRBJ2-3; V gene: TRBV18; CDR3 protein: CASSPPSPADTQYF; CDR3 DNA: TGTGCCAGCTCACCACCGTCCCCGGCGGATACGCAGTATTTT
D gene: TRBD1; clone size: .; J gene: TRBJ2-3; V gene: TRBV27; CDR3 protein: CASMDRGLSDTQYF; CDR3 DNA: TGTGCCAGCATGGACAGGGGGCTCTCGGATACGCAGTATTTT
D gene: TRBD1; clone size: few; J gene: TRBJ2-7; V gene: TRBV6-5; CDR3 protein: CASSTGTGRGEQYF; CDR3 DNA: TGTGCCAGCAGTACCGGGACAGGGCGAGGCGAGCAGTACTTC
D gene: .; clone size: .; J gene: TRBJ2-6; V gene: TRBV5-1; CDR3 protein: CASSATVLNSGANVLTF; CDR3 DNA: TGCGCCAGCAGCGCGACAGTCCTCAACTCTGGGGCCAACGTCCTGACTTTC
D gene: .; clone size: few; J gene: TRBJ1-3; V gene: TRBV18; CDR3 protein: CASSRSQGSGNTIYF; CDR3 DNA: TGTGCCAGCTCACGCTCACAGGGCTCTGGAAACACCATATATTTT
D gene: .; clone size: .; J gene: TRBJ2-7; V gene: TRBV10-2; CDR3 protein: CASSESGISYEQYF; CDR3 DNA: TGCGCCAGCAGTGAGTCGGGCATTTCCTACGAGCAGTACTTC
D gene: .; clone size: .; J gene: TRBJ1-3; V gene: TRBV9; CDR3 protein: CASSVLGGTGNTIYF; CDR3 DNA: TGTGCCAGCAGCGTTTTGGGGGGCACTGGAAACACCATATATTTT
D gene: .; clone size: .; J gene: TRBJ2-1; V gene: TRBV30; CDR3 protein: CACKPGVGTYNEQFF; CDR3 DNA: TGTGCCTGTAAACCCGGGGTGGGGACCTACAATGAGCAGTTCTTC
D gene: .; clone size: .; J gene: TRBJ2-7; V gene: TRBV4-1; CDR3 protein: CASSPGRTYEQYF; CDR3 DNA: TGCGCCAGCAGCCCGGGACGGACCTACGAGCAGTACTTC
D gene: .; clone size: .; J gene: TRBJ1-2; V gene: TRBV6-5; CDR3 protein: CASSYSRRERGYTF; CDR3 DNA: TGTGCCAGCAGTTACTCCAGAAGGGAACGTGGCTACACCTTC
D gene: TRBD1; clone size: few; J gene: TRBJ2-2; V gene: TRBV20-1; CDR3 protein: CSARGTGELFF; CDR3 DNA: TGCAGTGCCAGGGGGACCGGGGAGCTGTTTTTT
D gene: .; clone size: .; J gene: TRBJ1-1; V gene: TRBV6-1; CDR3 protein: CASITIVMNTEAFF; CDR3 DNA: TGTGCCAGCATTACTATTGTAATGAACACTGAAGCTTTCTTT
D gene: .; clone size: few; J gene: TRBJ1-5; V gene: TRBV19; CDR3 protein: CASSSGGTVGQPQHF; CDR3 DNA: TGTGCCAGTAGCTCTGGGGGGACGGTCGGTCAGCCCCAGCATTTT
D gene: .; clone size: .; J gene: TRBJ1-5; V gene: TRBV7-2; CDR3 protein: CASSQGPGVPQHF; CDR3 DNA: TGTGCCAGCAGCCAAGGGCCAGGGGTGCCCCAGCATTTT
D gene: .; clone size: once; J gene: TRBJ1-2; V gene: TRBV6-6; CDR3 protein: CASSPDGGNYGYTF; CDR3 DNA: TGTGCCAGCAGCCCCGATGGGGGAAACTATGGCTACACCTTC
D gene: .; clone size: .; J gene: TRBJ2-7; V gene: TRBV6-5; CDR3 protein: CASSYSEKSSYEQYF; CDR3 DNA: TGTGCCAGCAGTTACTCGGAAAAGTCCTCCTACGAGCAGTACTTC
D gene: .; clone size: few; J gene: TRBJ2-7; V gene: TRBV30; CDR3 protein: CASSDSRVSYEQYF; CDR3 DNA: TGTGCCAGTTCAGACTCTCGCGTTTCCTACGAGCAGTACTTC
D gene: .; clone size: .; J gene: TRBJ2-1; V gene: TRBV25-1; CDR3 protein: CASRDSRNEQFF; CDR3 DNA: TGTGCCAGCAGGGACAGTAGGAATGAGCAGTTCTTC
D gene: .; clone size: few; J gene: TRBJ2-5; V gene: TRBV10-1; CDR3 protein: CASSDRPGRETQYF; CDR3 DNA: TGCGCCAGCAGTGATCGGCCAGGCAGGGAGACCCAGTACTTC
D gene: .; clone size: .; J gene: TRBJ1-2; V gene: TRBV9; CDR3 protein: CASTGEDGYTF; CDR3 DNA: TGTGCCAGCACGGGGGAAGATGGCTACACCTTC
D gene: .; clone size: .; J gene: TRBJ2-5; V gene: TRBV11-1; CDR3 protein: CASSLSRTYQETQYF; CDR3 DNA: TGTGCCAGCAGCTTGTCGCGGACCTACCAAGAGACCCAGTACTTC
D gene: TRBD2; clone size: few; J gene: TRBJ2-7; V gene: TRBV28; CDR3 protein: CASRSSLAGGPEQYF; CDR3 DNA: TGTGCCAGCAGGTCCTCTCTAGCGGGGGGCCCCGAGCAGTACTTC
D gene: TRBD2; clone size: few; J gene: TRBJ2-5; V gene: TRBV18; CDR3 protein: CASSPRSGGAAETQYF; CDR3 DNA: TGTGCCAGCTCACCCCGGAGCGGGGGGGCCGCGGAGACCCAGTACTTC
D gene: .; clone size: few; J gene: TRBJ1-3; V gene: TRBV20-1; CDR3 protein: CSAGSQNTIYF; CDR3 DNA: TGCAGTGCTGGCTCGCAAAACACCATATATTTT
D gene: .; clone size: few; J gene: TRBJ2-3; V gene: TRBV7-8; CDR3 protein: CASSSYTDTQYF; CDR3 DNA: TGTGCCAGCAGCTCTTATACAGATACGCAGTATTTT